This TCR beta chain was found in a study of blood T cell repertoires in COVID-19. About the research overall: Both acute and convalescent COVID-19 samples were obtained from the United States, Italy and Spain. PBMCs, B-cell-depleted T cells, or T cells provided the cDNA or gDNA that made up the material.

In this sample, this clone turned up once. The CDR3 runs to 13 residues. The V gene lost 5 bases and the J gene lost 7 bases, with 14 bases spanning the gap. Germline-derived CDR1 and CDR2 are LNHDA and SQIVND (reference sequence). In the authors' methods: Cell counts per sample came from amplifying reference gene primers. The assay was immunoSEQ multiplex PCR, and TCRdb's table has in-frame clones only and misses some. The DNA was the basis for D and trimming; V, J and clone size are from that table. The sample has around 70,000 clones, about 91% seen once; the top ten hold more than 1.5%. The V and J genes are TRBV19 and TRBJ1-2; possibly TRBD1 for D (6 bases). Input material: peripheral blood. This clonotype was obtained from a woman of 80 years or more with active or convalescent COVID-19. The CDR3 spells CASSPRGTGGYTF. As DNA, the CDR3 is TGTGCCAGTAGTCCTAGGGGGACGGGTGGCTACACCTTC.